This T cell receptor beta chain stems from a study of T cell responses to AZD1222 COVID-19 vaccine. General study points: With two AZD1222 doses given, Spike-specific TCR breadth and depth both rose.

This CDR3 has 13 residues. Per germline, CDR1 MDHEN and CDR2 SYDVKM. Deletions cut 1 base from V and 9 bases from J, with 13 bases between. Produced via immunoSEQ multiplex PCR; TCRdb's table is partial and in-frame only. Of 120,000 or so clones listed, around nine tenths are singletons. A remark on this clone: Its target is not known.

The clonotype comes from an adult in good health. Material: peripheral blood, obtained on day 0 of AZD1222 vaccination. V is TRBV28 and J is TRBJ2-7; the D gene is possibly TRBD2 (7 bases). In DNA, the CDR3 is TGTGCCAGCAGTTTATACCGGGGGGCCGGGCAGTACTTC. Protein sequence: CASSLYRGAGQYF.